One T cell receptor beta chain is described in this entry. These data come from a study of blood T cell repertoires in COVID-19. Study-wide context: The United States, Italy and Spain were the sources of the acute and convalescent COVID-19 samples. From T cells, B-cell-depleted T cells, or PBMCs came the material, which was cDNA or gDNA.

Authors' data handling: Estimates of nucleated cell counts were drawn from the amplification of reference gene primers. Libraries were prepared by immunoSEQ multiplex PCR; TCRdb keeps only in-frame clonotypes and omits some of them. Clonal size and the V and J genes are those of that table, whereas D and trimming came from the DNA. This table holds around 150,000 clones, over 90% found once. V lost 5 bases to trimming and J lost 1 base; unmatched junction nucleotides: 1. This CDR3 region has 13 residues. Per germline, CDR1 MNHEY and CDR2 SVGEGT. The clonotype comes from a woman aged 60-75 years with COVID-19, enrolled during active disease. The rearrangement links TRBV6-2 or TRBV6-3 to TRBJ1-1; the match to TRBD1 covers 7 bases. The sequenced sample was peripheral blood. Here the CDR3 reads CASSRQGNTEAFF. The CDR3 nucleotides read TGTGCCAGCAGTCGACAGGGGAACACTGAAGCTTTCTTT.